This note documents a single T cell receptor beta chain sequence. Its antigen is not known. At one of its ends the junction is not consistent with the germline gene, which may arise from a read error. Researchers made TCR beta libraries by using iRepertoire HTBI primers and running Arm-PCR on CDR3 regions. TCRdb ran MiXCR on the multiplex PCR reads and lists one entry per CDR3 protein. The sample contains more than 300,000 distinct CDR3 sequences, 15% to 19% of which appear only once. These data originate in a study of regulatory T cells in long-lasting Graves disease. The study's findings and limits: Limited samples may have lowered accuracy. Persistent disease was characterized by preferential usage of TRBV28, TRBJ1-2 and TRBJ2-5.

Indicated time point: newly diagnosed GD, antithyroid drugs for less than 3 months. Extracted PBMC RNA gave rise to the TCR library. Graves' disease diagnoses used American Thyroid Association guidelines. Patients were from an endocrinology department in Xi'an, China. Germline CDR1 is MGHRA and CDR2 is YSYEKL. This CDR3 is built from 15 residues. The clonotype was recovered from a female donor with Graves disease. J is TRBJ1-2 and V is TRBV4-1, with D unclear. Sequenced here: peripheral blood mononuclear cells (PBMCs), sampled at new diagnosis, from a patient treated with antithyroid drugs. CDR3 region: CPSSRAGGTNYGYTF. Here the CDR3 DNA reads TGCCCCAGCAGCCGGGCAGGAGGGACTAACTATGGCTACACCTTC.